This TCR beta chain was observed in a study of cytomegalovirus exposure and HLA in healthy donors (TCRdb year 2017). For the wider study: According to an earlier analysis of several hundred of the donors, roughly 180 million T cells yielded 117 million unique TCR beta sequences and less than 300 Gb of sequence data. An early release covering roughly 640 HLA-typed donors comprised roughly 300 gigabases of sequencing data and roughly 86 million unique TCR sequences. The genetic ancestry cluster associated with self-reported Caucasian donors included 70% to 85% of the roughly 360 genotyped donors. The study aimed to test whether signatures of past pathogen exposure could be identified by cataloging public T cell receptors. The study profiled the T cell repertoires of 500 to 800 subjects by immunosequencing and related them to cytomegalovirus serostatus. Along with the roughly 670-subject first cohort, a separate validation cohort of over a hundred different subjects was used. The study combined high-throughput TCR immunosequencing, statistical association of individual TCRs with disease status, and machine learning to predict cytomegalovirus infection status. To study patterns of TCR occurrence, a later analysis re-analyzed previously published TCR beta repertoires from just over 650 donors and added high-resolution HLA genotyping. The later analysis used no new phenotypic data to find candidate immune exposures, relying instead on TCR beta sequences and their occurrence across donors. An earlier analysis of 587 of the donors used high-throughput TCR beta sequencing to judge whether each TCR beta V gene segment behaved as functional or pseudogenic. Donor age, sex, ethnicity and CMV serostatus were compiled alongside the repertoire data. Genome-wide SNP genotypes for about 65% of the roughly 670 donors were used in a later genetic analysis, which treated that subset as a discovery cohort. Every repertoire in the discovery cohort had been generated on one and the same sequencing platform. Class I and class II HLA loci were covered by the typing at four-digit resolution. Typing coverage differed by locus: A, B, C, DRB1 and DQB1 were typed in roughly 620-630 donors, DQA1 in around 500, DPA1 in 606, and DPB1 in 450 to 490. Because of strong linkage in the cohort, roughly 5 DR-DQ haplotypes were treated as single units for association and clustering. On average, roughly 240,000 unique TCR beta nucleotide sequences were sequenced per donor among a few hundred genotyped donors of the cohort, with about 17% of those sequences being non-productive. Overall study results and their limits: A further reported finding was that TCR beta sequences accurately predicted the HLA-A and HLA-B alleles for most subjects in the first cohort. Because HLA typing was missing for some donors at each locus, association tests included only the typed subset. The cohort was sequenced for TCR beta chains only, and without alpha or paired-chain data the features that could be detected were limited. Because the 87-base-pair reads could not distinguish some IMGT-functional V segments, including TRBV6-2 and TRBV6-3, those segments were excluded. In a later genetic analysis, fewer N-insertions in productive TCRs were reported among donors in an Asian-associated ancestry cluster than the roughly 700-donor mean. A few of the identified cytomegalovirus-associated TCR beta chains were confirmed in vitro to be specific for cytomegalovirus antigens. Compared with equally common non-associated chains, HLA-associated TCR beta chains in a later analysis were more clonally expanded and had lower generation probabilities. In both the original and validation cohorts, the classifier was reported to diagnose cytomegalovirus status with high specificity and sensitivity. Correlated functional status among segregating V segments might be attributable to linkage disequilibrium, but an unknown experimental factor could not be ruled out. According to a later analysis, TCR association rates differed among HLA loci, with DRB1 alleles showing the most associated TCRs and HLA-C alleles showing the fewest. Most TCR sequences were observed very rarely across donors, whereas some public TCRs were present in many individuals. The authors suggested that the approach could potentially be generalized to other disease states and immunological phenotypes. The study listed 164 TCR beta chains as associated with cytomegalovirus. In a later genetic analysis, a missense DCLRE1C variant was associated with V-gene and J-gene trimming of TCR beta chains, and the association was replicated in an independent cohort. In a later analysis, most CMV-associated TCR beta chains were found to appear HLA-restricted, with HLA associations seemingly driven largely by CMV exposure. A later analysis associated about 18,000 TCR beta sequences with specific HLA alleles at a false discovery rate of 0.05. The sequencing pipeline was judged likely to have produced a cluster of highly shared sequence variants as a technical artifact. Several of the top co-occurrence clusters appeared to be linked to parvovirus B19, influenza, CMV and Epstein-Barr virus, according to a later analysis. In an earlier analysis of about 550 of the donors, most TCR beta V segments were observed in productive rearrangements about 87% or about 30% of the time, broadly matching IMGT annotations. Because counts were too low, 15 to 20 rarely observed V segments, including chromosome 9 orphons, were excluded from the earlier analysis of a few hundred of the donors. Strong co-occurrence of HLA alleles, especially DR and DQ, made assigning TCR associations to individual alleles difficult. Presence/absence analyses assumed roughly uniform sequencing depth across donors, an assumption that may not hold. CMV serostatus was the only immune exposure information available for the cohort.

A note on this clone: Its antigen is currently not known. It has no much larger one-base neighbor in the sample; base qualities were not kept.

The cohort was made up of 500 to 800 healthy bone marrow donors. Cohort members were all nominally healthy when sampled, although unrecorded immune exposures were likely present. The donor was CMV seropositive and belonged to the group of 250 to 300 seropositive cohort members. A peripheral blood sample was provided by each donor, and peripheral blood mononuclear cells were used for TCR beta sequencing. Genomic DNA extraction from the blood cell samples was performed with the Qiagen DNeasy Blood Extraction Kit. Spanning cysteine to phenylalanine, the CDR3 consists of 15 amino acids. Solely the CDR3 DNA is kept, with 45 bases framed from the first base. V lost 4 bases and J lost 5 bases; the stretch between them is 14 bases long. To prepare the library, the immunoSEQ multiplex PCR assay was applied. A mixture of 60 forward primers for TCR Vbeta segments and 13 reverse primers for TCR Jbeta segments was used in the multiplex PCR. Amplification of the CDR3 region of rearranged TCR beta genes was performed with a multiplex PCR assay on genomic DNA. The Illumina HiSeq System was used to sequence the amplified TCR beta libraries as 87-base-pair reads. The study's processing was this. A later analysis counted some 80 million unique TCR beta chains across the 700 or so repertoires, and some 11 million of these chains were shared by at least two donors. Raw reads were error-corrected and collapsed into unique sequences by a nearest-neighbor algorithm in which closely related sequences were merged to remove PCR and sequencing errors. Alignment of CDR3 sequences to IMGT reference sequences was used to assign V, D and J gene segments. Each retained sequence needed at least a six-nucleotide match to both a V gene segment and a J gene segment. A rearrangement counted as productive if the CDR3 had no stop codons and remained in frame with V and J, and every other rearrangement counted as non-productive. Following IMGT convention, CDR3 was defined as the stretch from the second conserved V-encoded cysteine up to the conserved J-encoded phenylalanine. The earlier analysis of some 600 of the donors excluded sequences that lacked an unambiguous match to a single V gene segment. In an earlier analysis of approximately 610 of the donors, V segments were called functional above 56.7% productive rearrangements and were called segregating when the between-donor standard deviation exceeded 5%. A statistical classification framework was built for diagnosing cytomegalovirus status from the catalog of TCR beta chain sequences. A later analysis assigned V and J genes by comparing TCR nucleotide sequences with IMGT/GENE-DB human TR gene sequences. The TCRdist pipeline was used in a later analysis to assign CDR3 sequences and most-parsimonious VDJ recombination scenarios. In a later analysis, each TCR beta chain was defined by its CDR3 amino acid sequence together with its V-gene family, and reads lacking a unique V-gene family were excluded. As a way to deal with suspected cross-contamination and a sequencing artifact, a later analysis dropped hundreds of nucleotide sequences that were highly shared and had low generation probability. For each public chain, a later analysis derived a clonal expansion index from normalized ranks of inferred template counts within each repertoire. Generation probabilities in a later analysis came from a VDJ recombination model fitted to out-of-frame rearrangements, and those results were checked against IGoR. A later analysis scored TCR-TCR, TCR-HLA and TCR-CMV co-occurrence with hypergeometric tests, applying a repertoire-size bias correction to TCR pairs. In a later analysis, false discovery rates were estimated by permuting HLA or CMV assignments 20 times. In a later analysis, co-occurring TCRs were grouped using DBSCAN, and TCRdist sequence similarity was added for clustering within HLA-allele-positive subsets. Repertoires with fewer than 30,000 or more than 120,000 public chains were left out of co-occurrence clustering, as were about 5 repertoires with anomalous nucleotide sharing. TCRdb re-hosts the immuneACCESS table, in-frame sequences only. Its copies lack some clones; in the studies checked, an unresolved V gene accounts for under half of them, and the cause for the rest is not known. V and J calls and clone size are those listed in that table; D and trimming were worked out from the DNA. This sample has 150,000 to 250,000 clones in its table, and 70% to 80% of those were observed once. Of the sample, nearly 4.5% falls within the top ten clones.

The sequence derives from a woman aged 25 to 39 in good health and CMV-seropositive. The chain is made from TRBV23-1 and TRBJ2-2; TRBD2 might be the D gene, on 5 matching bases. TRBV23-1 is an open reading frame whose function is uncertain. Sequencing used PBMCs. The DNA sequence follows: TGCGCCAGCAGTCTTTCGGGGATGGTGACCGGGGAGCTGTTTTTT. Its protein is CASSLSGMVTGELFF.